This TCR beta chain was sequenced during a study of T cell responses to AZD1222 COVID-19 vaccine. CDR3 length: 12 amino acids. Germline CDR1 SGHDN, CDR2 FVKESK. V was clipped by 3 bases and J by 7 bases, with 9 bases between them. Using immunoSEQ multiplex PCR, the repertoire was profiled, and TCRdb retains in-frame clones only, with some absent. The sample shows 68,000 or so clones, 80% to 85% of them seen only once. This TCR derives from an adult in good health. The rearrangement links TRBV14 to TRBJ1-2; weak D call: TRBD1 (5 bases). The sample was peripheral blood, taken on day 0 of AZD1222 vaccination. CDR3: CASSQSQGGYTF. As DNA, the CDR3 is TGTGCCAGCAGCCAGAGTCAGGGTGGCTACACCTTC.